This T cell receptor beta chain is drawn from a study of response to subunit inactivated influenza vaccine. MiXCR, run by TCRdb on the RT-PCR reads, gives a single entry per CDR3 protein. The sample consists of about 540,000 distinct CDR3 sequences, under 30% of them appearing once. The V end was cut by 6 bases, the J end by 1 base, with 19 bases between. The CDR3 covers 15 residues. CDR1 and CDR2 from the germline V gene are DFQATT and SNEGSKA (reference sequence). These data were likewise used in another study, on T cells expressing NK-cell markers. From that study: 5'RACE template switching built TCR beta cDNA with unique molecular identifiers. In the group of eight sequenced donors, seven were HCMV-seropositive and one was seronegative. Among the experiments, several used an anti-gamma-delta TCR antibody to restrict sorting to alpha-beta TCR T cells. In several donors, dominant clonotypes made up about 25-65% of CD3+CD56-NKG2C+ cells. HCMV specificity was not established for the expanded NKG2C+ T cell clones.

V and J are TRBV20-1 and TRBJ2-7, with D possibly being TRBD2 (6 bases). The specimen was CD4+ T cells sorted from PBMCs, collected about 12 days after vaccination. This TCR came from a man in his fifties or sixties who received an inactivated influenza vaccine. As DNA, the CDR3 is TGCAGTGCAGCTCCCCCTGGCGGGATTTCCTACGAGCAGTACTTC. Amino acid sequence: CSAAPPGGISYEQYF.